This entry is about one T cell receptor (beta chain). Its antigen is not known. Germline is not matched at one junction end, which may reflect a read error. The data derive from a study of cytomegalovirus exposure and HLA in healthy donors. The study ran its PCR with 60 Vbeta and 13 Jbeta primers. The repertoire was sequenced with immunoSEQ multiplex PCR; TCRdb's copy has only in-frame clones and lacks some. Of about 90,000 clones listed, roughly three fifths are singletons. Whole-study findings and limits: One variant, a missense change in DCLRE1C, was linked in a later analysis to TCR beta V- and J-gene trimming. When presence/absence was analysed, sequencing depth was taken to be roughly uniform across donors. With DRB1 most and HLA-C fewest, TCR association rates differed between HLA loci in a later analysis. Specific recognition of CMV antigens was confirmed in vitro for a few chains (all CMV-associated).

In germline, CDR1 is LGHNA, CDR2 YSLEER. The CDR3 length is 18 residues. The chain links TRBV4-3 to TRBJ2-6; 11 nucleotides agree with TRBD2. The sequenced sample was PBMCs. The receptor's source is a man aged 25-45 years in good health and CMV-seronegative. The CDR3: CASSQAPSGGSGANVPTF. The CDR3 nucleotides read TGCGCCAGCAGCCAGGCCCCTAGCGGGGGGTCTGGGGCCAACGTCCCGACTTTC.